The 11 T cell receptor beta chains below come from one sample, sequenced in a study of blood T cells in healthy people across ages. A second PCR of about 6 to 12 cycles used a sample-barcoded 5' primer and a J-beta primer mix. TCRdb reanalysed the 5' RACE reads using MiXCR and keeps one entry per CDR3 protein. In the table there are 1,800,000 or so distinct CDR3 sequences, roughly 43% of which are singletons. Sample: blood. Receptor source: a human donor in good health.

The chain combines TRBV29-1 with TRBJ1-1; 8 bases map to TRBD1. This CDR3 has 13 residues. Germline CDR1 and CDR2: SQVTM and ANQGSEA. V gave up 2 bases and J gave up 3 bases; unmatched junction bases: 2. CDR3 DNA sequence: TGCAGCGTTGAAACAGGGGGGGACACTGAAGCTTTCTTT. This codes for CSVETGGDTEAFF.

The V gene is TRBV7-9, the J gene TRBJ1-2, with D perhaps matching TRBD1 (6 bases). CDR3 length: 12 amino acids. Germline V gives CDR1 SEHNR, CDR2 FQNEAQ (reference sequence). V lost 1 base, J lost 10 bases, and 10 bases lay in between. CDR3 region: CASSLVDSFYTF. The CDR3 DNA reads TGTGCCAGCAGCTTAGTGGACAGCTTCTACACCTTC.

The rearrangement links TRBV6-2 or TRBV6-3 to TRBJ2-6; D call uncertain. This CDR3 is 13 amino acids long. Trimming took 7 bases from V and 1 from J, leaving 5 bases between them. Germline V gene sequence: CDR1 MNHEY, CDR2 SVGEGT. The CDR3 reads CASTQSGANVLTF. CDR3 coding DNA: TGTGCCAGCACCCAATCTGGGGCCAACGTCCTGACTTTC.

This clonotype was observed a handful of times. The chain is built from TRBV28 and TRBJ2-1; TRBD1 or TRBD2 may be the D gene (6 bases each). Trimming took 6 bases from V and 12 from J, leaving 21 bases between them. The CDR3 runs 14 residues. CDR1 MDHEN and CDR2 SYDVKM come from the germline V gene. The CDR3 sequence is CASSYPGGGRGQFF. In DNA form, the CDR3 reads TGTGCCAGCAGCTACCCCGGAGGGGGAAGGGGGCAGTTCTTC.

This clonotype was detected a few times. J is TRBJ2-7 and V is TRBV7-9; D is possibly TRBD2 (6 bases). Deletions cut 7 bases from V and 3 bases from J, with 16 bases between. Germline CDR1 reads SEHNR; CDR2 reads FQNEAQ (reference sequence). The CDR3 runs to 14 residues. CDR3 residues: CASTSGVADYEQYF. The CDR3 DNA reads TGTGCCAGCACCTCCGGGGTAGCGGACTACGAGCAGTACTTC.

The rearrangement joins TRBV6-2 or TRBV6-3 to TRBJ1-2, with no clear D. Germline CDR1 is MNHEY and CDR2 is SVGEGT. Trimming took 7 bases from V and 7 from J, leaving 10 bases between them. The CDR3 consists of 11 residues. The CDR3 bases are TGTGCCAGCATCTTTCCCTCTGGCTACACCTTC. Amino acid sequence: CASIFPSGYTF.

This clonotype has more than one count but fewer than ten. J is TRBJ2-5 and V is TRBV3-1; 10 positions match TRBD2. The CDR3 consists of 15 residues. The trim removed 1 base at V and 2 bases at J, leaving 1 base unmatched. CDR1 and CDR2 from the germline V gene are LGHDT and YNNKEL (reference sequence). CDR3 region: CASSQAGLAQETQYF. As DNA, the CDR3 is TGTGCCAGCAGCCAAGCGGGACTAGCGCAAGAGACCCAGTACTTC.

About this clonotype: An end of the junction does not agree with germline; a read error may underlie this. This sequence joins TRBV9 and TRBJ2-7; D gene ambiguous. Germline-derived CDR1 and CDR2 are SGDLS and YYNGEE. The CDR3 consists of 16 residues. The CDR3 protein is CASSVDPDLLSYEKYF. The CDR3 DNA sequence: TGTGCCAGCAGCGTAGATCCTGACTTGTTATCCTACGAGAAGTACTTC. Drawing the rest from reference TRBV9 and TRBJ2-7, the complete variable domain is DSGVTQTPKHLITATGQRVTLRCSPRSGDLSVYWYQQSLDQGLQFLIQYYNGEERAKGNILERFSAQQFPDLHSELNLSSLELGDSALYFCASSVDPDLLSYEKYFGPGTRLTVT.

This clonotype has just a few counts. The CDR3 nucleotides read TGCAGTGCTAGGACCCTAGCGGGGGTCCAAGAGACCCAGTACTTC. Its protein is CSARTLAGVQETQYF. The rearrangement joins TRBV20-1 to TRBJ2-5; 10 nucleotides match TRBD2. The CDR3 spans 15 residues. Germline V gene sequence: CDR1 DFQATT, CDR2 SNEGSKA (reference sequence). Trimming cost V 3 bases and J 1 base; bases outside gene matches: 5.

The V call is TRBV7-6, the J call TRBJ1-5; D call uncertain. Germline V gene data show CDR1 as SGHVS and CDR2 as FNYEAQ. Deletions cut 0 bases from V and 8 bases from J, with 5 bases between. The length of the CDR3 is 12 residues. Here the CDR3 DNA reads TGTGCCAGCAGCTTAGCCCTCAAGCCCCAGCATTTT. Its protein product is CASSLALKPQHF.

This clonotype occurred a few times. The DNA for the CDR3 is TGCGCCAGCAGCGCCGGGGGGATAGACCGGGCTGGGGCCAACGTCCTGACTTTC. Its translation: CASSAGGIDRAGANVLTF. The J gene is TRBJ2-6, the V gene TRBV5-1; 7 nucleotides match TRBD2. The V segment lost 4 bases and the J segment 2 bases; nucleotides outside the gene matches: 12. Germline V lookup: CDR1 SGHRS, CDR2 YFSETQ. The CDR3 is made up of 18 amino acids.